This T cell receptor (beta chain) was sequenced during a study of shared clonotypes between healthy human individuals. V was cut by 4 bases and J by 2 bases, with 16 bases left in between. Germline V CDR1 and CDR2: SGHKS, YYEKEE (reference sequence). The CDR3 extends over 15 amino acids. Each of the donors was a healthy adult who was HIV-negative and had not had a recent acute infection or vaccination. The authors' processing: ImmunoSEQ only sent back junction sequences with no quality scores, so filtering was done differently. Assay: immunoSEQ multiplex PCR; the TCRdb copy retains only in-frame clones and omits some. V and J calls and clone size are as listed in that table; D and trimming were resolved from the DNA. The table records about 490,000 clones, about three quarters of them present only once.

Sequencing was done on a sample of PBMCs. The sequence came from a woman aged 40-49 years in good health. Some clones in this sample may be carry-over from other donors' samples. The chain is built from TRBV5-5 and TRBJ2-7, with D possibly being TRBD1 (6 bases). DNA for the CDR3: TGTGCCAGCAGCCCCACTGACAGGTACCCCTACGAGCAGTACTTC. This codes for CASSPTDRYPYEQYF.